The 19 T cell receptor beta chains reported below all come from one sample, sequenced in a study of T cell responses to AZD1222 COVID-19 vaccine. Using immunoSEQ multiplex PCR, the repertoire was profiled, and TCRdb retains in-frame clones only, with some absent. The table lists about 170,000 clones, 90% of them singletons. Source: peripheral blood, taken on day 0 of AZD1222 vaccination. The receptors stem from an adult in good health.

This chain connects TRBV20-1 to TRBJ1-2, with 10 bases aligning to TRBD1. Germline CDR1 reads DFQATT; CDR2 reads SNEGSKA (reference sequence). CDR3 size: 15 residues. This chain's CDR3 is CRASGDRGFFYGYTF. In DNA form, the CDR3 reads TGCAGGGCAAGTGGGGACAGGGGCTTTTTCTATGGCTACACCTTC.

The chain uses TRBV7-4 and TRBJ1-6; D remains ambiguous. This CDR3 region has 16 residues. V dropped 8 bases and J dropped 11 bases, with 25 bases sitting between them. Per germline, CDR1 SGHVT and CDR2 SQSDAQ. The CDR3 here is CASPPPRWSGGPPLHF. In DNA form, the CDR3 reads TGTGCCAGCCCCCCACCCCGGTGGAGTGGTGGCCCACCCCTCCACTTT.

Comment on this clone: Other DNA sequences of this sample code for an identical CDR3. The V and J genes are TRBV9 and TRBJ2-7; TRBD1 aligns across 9 bases. Trimming at V came to 3 bases and at J to 3 bases, leaving 4 bases not matched to a gene. The germline CDR1 and CDR2 sequences are SGDLS and YYNGEE. This CDR3 is built from 14 residues. The CDR3 region is CASSGQGVGYEQYF. CDR3 DNA: TGTGCCAGCAGCGGACAGGGGGTCGGCTACGAGCAGTACTTC.

This chain connects TRBV19 to TRBJ1-1; D gene ambiguous. The CDR3 covers 15 residues. V was shortened by 2 bases and J by 1 base, with 11 bases between the two germline ends. Germline lookup yields CDR1 LNHDA and CDR2 SQIVND (reference sequence). CDR3 region: CASSITHRANTEAFF. The CDR3, as DNA: TGTGCCAGTAGTATAACCCATAGGGCGAACACTGAAGCTTTCTTT.

The sample holds a few counts of this clone. Other DNA sequences in the sample encode the same CDR3. This chain joins TRBV7-9 and TRBJ1-1; weak D call: TRBD1 (5 bases). The germline V gene encodes CDR1 SEHNR and CDR2 FQNEAQ (reference sequence). With 0 bases removed from V and 5 bases from J, the gap between germline ends came to 7 bases. CDR3 length: 13 amino acids. CDR3 coding DNA: TGTGCCAGCAGCTTAGCCCGGGGGACTGAAGCTTTCTTT. This gives the protein CASSLARGTEAFF. Looking up the rest from reference TRBV7-9 and TRBJ1-1 gives the full variable domain: DTGVSQNPRHKITKRGQNVTFRCDPISEHNRLYWYRQTLGQGPEFLTYFQNEAQLEKSRLLSDRFSAERPKGSFSTLEIQRTEQGDSAMYLCASSLARGTEAFFGQGTRLTVV.

This clone was counted a few times. The rearrangement uses TRBV28 and TRBJ2-5, with 7 bases matching TRBD1. Per germline, CDR1 MDHEN and CDR2 SYDVKM. This CDR3 spans 15 amino acids. After removal of 3 bases from V and 2 bases from J, the junction contained 6 bases not matched to a gene. CDR3 DNA: TGTGCCAGCAGTTTCTTCCTCAGGGGGCAAGAGACCCAGTACTTC. It translates to CASSFFLRGQETQYF.

V gene TRBV28 combines with J gene TRBJ2-5; tentative D call: TRBD1 (7 bases). The CDR3 runs 14 residues. Between the trimmed V and J ends, which lost 5 bases and 8 bases, there was a span of 18 bases. Germline-derived CDR1 and CDR2 are MDHEN and SYDVKM. The CDR3 region has the DNA TGTGCCAGCAGTCTATTAGACAGGGACTCAACCCAGTACTTC. Protein sequence: CASSLLDRDSTQYF.

J is TRBJ2-1 and V is TRBV3-1 (or the pseudogene TRBV3-2); D gene uncertain. V was cut by 0 bases and J by 4 bases, with 7 bases left in between. CDR3 length equals 14 residues. The V gene's germline CDR1 is LGHDT and CDR2 YNNKEL (reference sequence). CDR3 coding DNA: TGTGCCAGCAGCCAAGAACGGCTTTACAATGAGCAGTTCTTC. Translated, it gives CASSQERLYNEQFF.

This rearrangement joins TRBV29-1 to TRBJ1-2; D call uncertain. This CDR3 comprises 14 residues. V was shortened by 6 bases and J by 5 bases, with 19 bases between the two germline ends. Germline CDR1 reads SQVTM; CDR2 reads ANQGSEA. The CDR3 nucleotides are TGCAGCGTCCAGGAACTTTCGGAGGGTTATGGCTACACCTTC. This encodes CSVQELSEGYGYTF.

This rearrangement joins TRBV13 to TRBJ1-3; D unresolved. Germline CDR1 reads PRHDT; CDR2 reads FYEKMQ (reference sequence). V lost 2 bases and J 0 bases, leaving 8 bases between the germline ends. The CDR3 sequence is 15 residues long. The CDR3 protein is CASSLMGYSGNTIYF. CDR3 in DNA: TGTGCCAGCAGCTTAATGGGTTACTCTGGAAACACCATATATTTT.

The chain recombines TRBV10-3 with TRBJ1-5, with D possibly matching TRBD1 (5 bases). Per germline, CDR1 ENHRY and CDR2 SYGVKD. Trimming cost V 11 bases and J 2 bases, with 13 bases left between them. This CDR3 is 13 amino acids long. As DNA, the CDR3 is TGTGCCGCCAAGCCGGGACGCAATCAGCCCCAGCATTTT. Its protein is CAAKPGRNQPQHF.

This clone was picked up one time. V and J are TRBV19 and TRBJ1-1, with a tentative D call TRBD1 (5 bases). The CDR3 loop spans 14 amino acids. V was trimmed by 3 bases and J by 1 base, leaving 9 bases between them. Germline-derived CDR1 and CDR2 are LNHDA and SQIVND (reference sequence). Here the CDR3 reads CASSIVRANTEAFF. Here the CDR3 DNA reads TGTGCCAGTAGTATCGTCAGGGCGAACACTGAAGCTTTCTTT.

The chain links TRBV7-2 to TRBJ1-5; TRBD1 matches 9 bases. This CDR3 has 14 residues. Per the germline V gene, CDR1 is SGHTA and CDR2 is FQGNSA. With 5 bases clipped from V and 6 bases from J, the junction kept 5 bases outside the gene matches. CDR3 in amino acids: CASSPGQGSQPQHF. DNA for the CDR3: TGTGCCAGCAGCCCGGGACAGGGAAGTCAGCCCCAGCATTTT.

The chain has TRBV9 and TRBJ1-1; D is uncertain. CDR3 length equals 14 residues. Germline V CDR1 and CDR2: SGDLS, YYNGEE. Trimming pared 4 bases from V and 7 bases from J, leaving 17 bases between. For the CDR3, the DNA is TGTGCCAGCAGCCCCTCTTCAGGATGGAATGAAGCTTTCTTT. It yields the protein CASSPSSGWNEAFF.

The rearrangement uses TRBV19 and TRBJ2-5; 11 bases fit TRBD2. Germline V CDR1 and CDR2: LNHDA, SQIVND (reference sequence). The CDR3 sequence is 15 residues long. V dropped 7 bases and J dropped 0; count of bases not matched to a gene: 4. CDR3 loop: CASTASGGNQETQYF. The DNA for the CDR3 is TGTGCCAGTACTGCTAGCGGGGGGAACCAAGAGACCCAGTACTTC.

The rearrangement joins TRBV19 to TRBJ2-7, with TRBD1 matching 10 bases. The germline gives CDR1 LNHDA, CDR2 SQIVND (reference sequence). V gave up 5 bases and J gave up 6 bases; unmatched junction bases: 7. The CDR3 is made up of 14 amino acids. The CDR3 sequence: CASSETGGASEQYF. The CDR3 bases are TGTGCCAGTAGTGAGACAGGGGGCGCGTCCGAGCAGTACTTC.

The V call is TRBV19, the J call TRBJ1-5, with D uncertain. Germline lookup yields CDR1 LNHDA and CDR2 SQIVND (reference sequence). Trimming took off 4 bases at V and 2 bases at J, with 12 bases between the two ends. The CDR3 length is 15 residues. CDR3 sequence reads: CASSTGSWGNQPQHF. Here the CDR3 DNA reads TGTGCCAGTAGTACAGGTTCCTGGGGCAATCAGCCCCAGCATTTT.

This rearrangement joins TRBV5-4 to TRBJ2-2, with 7 positions matching TRBD1. The germline CDR1 and CDR2 sequences are SGHNT and YYREEE (reference sequence). After removal of 2 bases from V and 3 bases from J, the junction contained 4 bases not matched to a gene. CDR3 length: 15 residues. The CDR3 nucleotides read TGTGCCAGCAGCTTCAGACAGGGAGACACCGGGGAGCTGTTTTTT. Translated, it gives CASSFRQGDTGELFF.

V gene TRBV10-2 combines with J gene TRBJ1-1; D is undetermined. Trimming took off 4 bases at V and 8 bases at J, with 14 bases between the two ends. Germline loops: CDR1 WSHSY, CDR2 SAAADI. The CDR3 is made up of 13 amino acids. The CDR3 nucleotides read TGCGCCAGCAGTGCCATATATAGGGAGGAAGCTTTCTTT. Amino acids: CASSAIYREEAFF.